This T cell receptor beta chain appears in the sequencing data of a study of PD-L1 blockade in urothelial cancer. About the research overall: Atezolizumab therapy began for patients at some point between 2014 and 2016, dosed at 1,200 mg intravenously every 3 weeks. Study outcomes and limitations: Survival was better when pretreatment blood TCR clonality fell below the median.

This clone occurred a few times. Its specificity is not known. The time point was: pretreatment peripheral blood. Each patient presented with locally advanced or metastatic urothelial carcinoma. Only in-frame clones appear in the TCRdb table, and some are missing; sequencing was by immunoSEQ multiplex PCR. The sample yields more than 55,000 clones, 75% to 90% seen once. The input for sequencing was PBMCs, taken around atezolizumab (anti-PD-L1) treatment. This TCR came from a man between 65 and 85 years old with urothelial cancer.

The CDR3 sequence is CASSLTGINYGYTF. CDR3 DNA sequence: TGTGCCAGCAGCTTGACAGGGATTAACTATGGCTACACCTTC. The chain has TRBV5-4 and TRBJ1-2; D is perhaps TRBD1 (6 bases). The CDR3 extends over 14 amino acids. The V gene's germline CDR1 is SGHNT and CDR2 YYREEE (reference sequence). V gave up 1 base and J gave up 1 base, with 8 bases separating them.